The present T cell receptor (beta chain) was sequenced within a study of blood T cell repertoires in COVID-19. Clones were read by immunoSEQ multiplex PCR, and TCRdb kept only the in-frame ones, dropping some. Found here are almost 400,000 clones, around 87% of them singletons; the top ten hold 2.3%. The CDR3 length is 15 residues. This clone appeared once. One end of the junction does not line up with germline, which may come from a read error. The chain employs TRBV5-3 and TRBJ2-5; the match to TRBD1 covers 9 bases. TRBV5-3 is known as an ORF, though its function is uncertain. This TCR was recovered from a woman aged 60-75 years with COVID-19, enrolled during active disease. Sequenced material: peripheral blood. CDR3 loop: CARRLGTGREETQYF. The CDR3 DNA sequence: TGTGCCAGAAGGTTGGGGACAGGGCGTGAAGAGACCCAGTACTTC.